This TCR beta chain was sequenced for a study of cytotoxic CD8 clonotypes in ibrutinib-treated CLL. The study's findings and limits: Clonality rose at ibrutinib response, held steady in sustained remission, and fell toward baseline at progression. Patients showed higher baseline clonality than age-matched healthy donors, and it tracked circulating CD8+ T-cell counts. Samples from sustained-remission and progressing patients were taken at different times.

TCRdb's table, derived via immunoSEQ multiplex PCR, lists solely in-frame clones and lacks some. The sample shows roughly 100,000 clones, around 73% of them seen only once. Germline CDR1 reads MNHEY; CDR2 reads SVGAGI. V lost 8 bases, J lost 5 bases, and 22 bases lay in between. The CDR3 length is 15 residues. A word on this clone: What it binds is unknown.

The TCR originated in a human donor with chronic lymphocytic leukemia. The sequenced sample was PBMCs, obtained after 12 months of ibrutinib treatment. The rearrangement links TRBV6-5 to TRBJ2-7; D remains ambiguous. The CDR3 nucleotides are TGTGCCAGCTCTAAATCACACAAATGGTTGCACGAGCAGTACTTC. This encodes CASSKSHKWLHEQYF.